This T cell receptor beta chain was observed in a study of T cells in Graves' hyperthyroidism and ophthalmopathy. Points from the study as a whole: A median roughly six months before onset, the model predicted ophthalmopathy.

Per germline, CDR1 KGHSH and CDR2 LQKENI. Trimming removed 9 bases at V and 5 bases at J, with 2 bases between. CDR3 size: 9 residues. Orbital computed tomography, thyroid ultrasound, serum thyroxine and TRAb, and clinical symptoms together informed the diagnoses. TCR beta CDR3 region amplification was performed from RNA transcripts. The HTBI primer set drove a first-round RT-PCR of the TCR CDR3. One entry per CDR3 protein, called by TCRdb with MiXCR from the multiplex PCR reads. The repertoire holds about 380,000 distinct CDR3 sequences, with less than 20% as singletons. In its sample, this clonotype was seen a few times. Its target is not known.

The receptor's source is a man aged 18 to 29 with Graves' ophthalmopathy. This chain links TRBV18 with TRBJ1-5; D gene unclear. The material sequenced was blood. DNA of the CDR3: TGTGCCAGGTATCAGCCCCAGCATTTT. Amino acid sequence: CARYQPQHF.